The 19 T cell receptor beta chains reported below all come from one sample, sequenced in a study of control samples from healthy donors and cancer patients. The method was immunoSEQ multiplex PCR; TCRdb's version includes in-frame clones alone and lacks a portion of them. The sample has some 150,000 clones, 95% to 96% seen once. Specimen: blood. The source is a woman in her twenties or thirties in good health.

The CDR3 here is CAISLAGGRWNEQFF. The CDR3 region has the DNA TGTGCCATCAGCCTAGCGGGGGGGCGGTGGAATGAGCAGTTCTTC. The V and J genes are TRBV10-3 and TRBJ2-1; 12 positions agree with TRBD2. The CDR3 consists of 15 residues. Losses at the gene ends were 6 bases for V and 7 bases for J; bases not matched to a gene: 7. Germline V gene sequence: CDR1 ENHRY, CDR2 SYGVKD.

This clone was seen a single time. V gene TRBV9 combines with J gene TRBJ1-1; D not certain. The CDR3 contains 13 residues. CDR1 and CDR2 (germline): SGDLS, YYNGEE. V was shortened by 2 bases and J by 7 bases, with 12 bases between the two germline ends. CDR3 DNA: TGTGCCAGCAGCGTGGAGCCCGGGATTGAAGCTTTCTTT. Its protein product is CASSVEPGIEAFF.

The chain recombines TRBV2 with TRBJ2-2; D remains unclear. V shed 7 bases and J shed 2 bases, with 11 bases lying between them. This CDR3 has 14 residues. The germline CDR1 and CDR2 sequences are SNHLY and FYNNEI. The CDR3 DNA is TGTGCCAGCAAAAATCGTCAAAACACCGGGGAGCTGTTTTTT. Amino acids: CASKNRQNTGELFF.

The chain links TRBV5-1 to TRBJ2-6, with D perhaps matching TRBD2 (5 bases). This CDR3 has 14 residues. Germline assignment: CDR1 SGHRS and CDR2 YFSETQ. The ends were cut back, 5 bases at V and 2 bases at J, with 8 bases in the middle. This CDR3 reads CASRRETGANVLTF. CDR3 bases: TGCGCCAGCAGGAGGGAAACTGGGGCCAACGTCCTGACTTTC.

The CDR3 DNA follows: TGTGCCAGCAGTTTAACGGGACAGGGTTTTTTAAACTATGGCTACACCTTC. It encodes CASSLTGQGFLNYGYTF. The rearrangement uses TRBV27 and TRBJ1-2; 9 bases match TRBD1. Germline CDR1 MNHEY, CDR2 SMNVEV (reference sequence). V lost 2 bases, J lost 2 bases, and 9 bases stayed unmatched. The CDR3 has 17 residues.

The chain has TRBV6-6 and TRBJ1-2; 7 positions match TRBD1. In germline, CDR1 is MNHNY, CDR2 SVGAGI (reference sequence). J was trimmed by 3 bases and V by 6 bases; bases with no gene match: 7. The CDR3 has 14 residues. The CDR3 nucleotides read TGTGCCAGCAGGGAAACAGGGGAGTACTATGGCTACACCTTC. This gives the protein CASRETGEYYGYTF.

The gene calls are TRBV12-3 or TRBV12-4 and TRBJ1-2, with 9 bases matching TRBD1. J was trimmed by 4 bases and V by 6 bases; bases with no gene match: 3. This CDR3 comprises 13 residues. The CDR3 DNA reads TGTGCCAGCAGAGGGACAGGGACCTATGGCTACACCTTC. Residues: CASRGTGTYGYTF.

The V call is TRBV27, the J call TRBJ1-1; 7 bases fit TRBD1. Germline CDR1 reads MNHEY; CDR2 reads SMNVEV (reference sequence). The CDR3 length is 13 residues. J gave up 5 bases and V 6 bases, and 6 bases lay outside the gene matches. CDR3 coding DNA: TGTGCCAGCAGGGACAGGAGAGTTACTGAAGCTTTCTTT. This codes for CASRDRRVTEAFF.

The chain joins TRBV6-2 or TRBV6-3 to TRBJ1-5, with TRBD1 identical over 8 bases. The J segment lost 6 bases and the V segment lost 7 bases, leaving 8 bases of the junction unmatched. Per the germline V gene, CDR1 is MNHEY and CDR2 is SVGEGT. The CDR3 loop spans 14 amino acids. The CDR3 nucleotides read TGTGCCAGCAACCCCAGGGGGCTGGGTCAGCCCCAGCATTTT. The encoded protein is CASNPRGLGQPQHF.

The chain joins TRBV30 to TRBJ1-4, with 8 bases aligning to TRBD1. This CDR3 region has 13 residues. Germline values: CDR1 GTSNPN, CDR2 SVGIG (reference sequence). V lost 1 base, J lost 7 bases, and 2 bases stayed unmatched. CDR3 amino acids: CAWSGDRSEKLFF. The DNA for the CDR3 is TGTGCCTGGAGTGGGGACAGGTCTGAAAAACTGTTTTTT.

V is TRBV5-4 and J is TRBJ2-5, with 7 nucleotides matching TRBD2. V was pared by 4 bases and J by 5 bases, with 8 bases of the junction left unmatched. The CDR3 sequence is 14 residues long. CDR1 is SGHNT, CDR2 YYREEE, per germline (reference sequence). The CDR3: CASSQGLGGETQYF. The CDR3 DNA reads as TGTGCCAGCAGCCAAGGTCTCGGGGGGGAGACCCAGTACTTC. The whole variable domain, filled in from reference TRBV5-4 and TRBJ2-5, reads ETGVTQSPTHLIKTRGQQVTLRCSSQSGHNTVSWYQQALGQGPQFIFQYYREEENGRGNFPPRFSGLQFPNYSSELNVNALELDDSALYLCASSQGLGGETQYFGPGTRLLVL.

The V call is TRBV25-1, the J call TRBJ2-5; TRBD2 might be the D (5 bases). This CDR3 region has 12 residues. Germline V gene data show CDR1 as MGHDK and CDR2 as SYGVNS. The V and J ends lost 5 bases and 4 bases respectively, with 8 bases between them. Here the CDR3 DNA reads TGTGCCAGCAGTTCCCGGGGAGAGACCCAGTACTTC. Translated: CASSSRGETQYF.

The CDR3 nucleotides read TGTGCCAGCAGCTTAGGCTCCGCGGAGAGTGGGCAGTACTTC. This encodes CASSLGSAESGQYF. The V gene is TRBV11-2, the J gene TRBJ2-7, with D unresolved. V was cut by 1 base and J by 9 bases, with 16 bases left in between. The V gene's germline CDR1 is SGHAT and CDR2 FQNNGV. The CDR3 is made up of 14 amino acids.

This chain joins TRBV6-4 and TRBJ2-3, with 10 nucleotides matching TRBD2. Germline lookup yields CDR1 MRHNA and CDR2 SNTAGT. The CDR3 is 14 residues long. The V gene end was trimmed by 6 bases and the J gene end by 5 bases; junction bases not matched to a gene: 5. This CDR3 reads CASSQREGVDTQYF. The CDR3 DNA reads TGTGCCAGCAGCCAGCGGGAGGGCGTAGATACGCAGTATTTT.

The chain links TRBV5-4 to TRBJ1-4; no reliable D call. Germline assignment: CDR1 SGHNT and CDR2 YYREEE (reference sequence). The CDR3 sequence is 15 residues long. V lost 0 bases to trimming and J lost 3 bases, with 9 bases between them. The CDR3 region has the DNA TGTGCCAGCAGCTTGGCGGAGGCTGCTAATGAAAAACTGTTTTTT. This codes for CASSLAEAANEKLFF.

This clone was recorded only once. This chain links TRBV18 with TRBJ1-2, with TRBD1 matching over 12 bases. V dropped 0 bases and J dropped 8; count of bases not matched to a gene: 4. The germline V gene has CDR1 KGHSH and CDR2 LQKENI. The CDR3 is 15 residues long. The CDR3 DNA sequence: TGTGCCAGCTCACCACCGGGACAGGGGGCGGTAGGCTACACCTTC. Translated: CASSPPGQGAVGYTF.

This chain links TRBV29-1 with TRBJ2-2, with 7 bases that match TRBD1. V lost 5 bases, J lost 5 bases, and 5 bases stayed unmatched. The CDR3 is made up of 13 amino acids. Germline loops: CDR1 SQVTM, CDR2 ANQGSEA. The CDR3: CSVPDRWTGELFF. CDR3 sequence (DNA): TGCAGCGTTCCGGACAGGTGGACCGGGGAGCTGTTTTTT.

This clone was seen just once. The genes are TRBV19 and TRBJ2-1; 16 bases match TRBD2. Germline trimming cut 5 bases from V and 10 bases from J; bases unmatched to any gene: 8. CDR3 length: 16 residues. Looked up from germline, CDR1 is LNHDA and CDR2 is SQIVND (reference sequence). CDR3: CASSLGTSGRVGEQFF. CDR3 nucleotides: TGTGCCAGTAGTTTAGGGACTAGCGGGAGGGTAGGAGAGCAGTTCTTC.

The chain recombines TRBV15 with TRBJ2-3; D is possibly TRBD1 or TRBD2 (6 bases each). Trimming removed 6 bases at V and 2 bases at J, with 12 bases between. This CDR3 has 14 amino acids. The V gene's germline CDR1 is LNHNV and CDR2 YYDKDF (reference sequence). The DNA for the CDR3 is TGTGCCACCAGTCTAGGGGGGCCCACAGATACGCAGTATTTT. It is translated as CATSLGGPTDTQYF. The variable domain in full, completed from reference TRBV15 and TRBJ2-3, reads DAMVIQNPRYQVTQFGKPVTLSCSQTLNHNVMYWYQQKSSQAPKLLFHYYDKDFNNEADTPDNFQSRRPNTSFCFLDIRSPGLGDTAMYLCATSLGGPTDTQYFGPGTRLTVL.